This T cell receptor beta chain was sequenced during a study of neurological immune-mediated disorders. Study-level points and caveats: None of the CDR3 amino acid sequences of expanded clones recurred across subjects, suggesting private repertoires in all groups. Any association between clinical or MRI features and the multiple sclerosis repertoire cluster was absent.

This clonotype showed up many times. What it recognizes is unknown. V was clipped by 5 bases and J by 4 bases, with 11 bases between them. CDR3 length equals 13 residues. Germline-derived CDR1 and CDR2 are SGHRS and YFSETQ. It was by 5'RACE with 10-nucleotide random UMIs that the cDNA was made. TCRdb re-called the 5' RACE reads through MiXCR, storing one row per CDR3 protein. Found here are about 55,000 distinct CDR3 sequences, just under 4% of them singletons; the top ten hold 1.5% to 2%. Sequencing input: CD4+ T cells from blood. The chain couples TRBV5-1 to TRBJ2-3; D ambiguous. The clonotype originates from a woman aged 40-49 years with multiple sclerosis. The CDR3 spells CASSRIFADTQYF. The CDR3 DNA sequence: TGCGCCAGCAGTAGGATATTTGCAGATACGCAGTATTTT.